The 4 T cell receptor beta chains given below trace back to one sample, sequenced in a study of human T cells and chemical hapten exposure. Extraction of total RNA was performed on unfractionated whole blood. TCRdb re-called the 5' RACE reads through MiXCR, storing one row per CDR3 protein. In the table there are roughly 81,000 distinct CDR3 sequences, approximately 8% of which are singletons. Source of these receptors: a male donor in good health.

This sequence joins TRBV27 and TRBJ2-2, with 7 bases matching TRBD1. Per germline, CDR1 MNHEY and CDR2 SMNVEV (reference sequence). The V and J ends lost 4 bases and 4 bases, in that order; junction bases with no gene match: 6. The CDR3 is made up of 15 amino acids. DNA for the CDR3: TGTGCCAGCAGTTCACAGGGGAAAAGCACCGGGGAGCTGTTTTTT. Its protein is CASSSQGKSTGELFF.

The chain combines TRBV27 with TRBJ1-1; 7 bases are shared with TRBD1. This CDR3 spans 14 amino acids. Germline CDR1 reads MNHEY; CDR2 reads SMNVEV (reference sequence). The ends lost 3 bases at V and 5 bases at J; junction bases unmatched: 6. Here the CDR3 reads CASSFETGITEAFF. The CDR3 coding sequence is TGTGCCAGCAGTTTTGAGACAGGGATAACTGAAGCTTTCTTT.

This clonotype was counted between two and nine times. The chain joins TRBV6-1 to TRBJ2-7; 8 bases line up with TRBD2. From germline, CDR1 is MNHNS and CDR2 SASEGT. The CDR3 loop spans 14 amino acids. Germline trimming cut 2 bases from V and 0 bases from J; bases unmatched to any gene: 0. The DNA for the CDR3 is TGTGCCAGCAGTGAACGGGGGGGCTCCTACGAGCAGTACTTC. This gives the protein CASSERGGSYEQYF.

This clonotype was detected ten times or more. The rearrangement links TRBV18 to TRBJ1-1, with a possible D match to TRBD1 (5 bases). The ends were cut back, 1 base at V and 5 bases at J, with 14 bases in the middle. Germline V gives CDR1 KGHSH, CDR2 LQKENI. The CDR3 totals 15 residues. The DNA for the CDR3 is TGTGCCAGCTCACCACGTGTGGACACCCCAACTGAAGCTTTCTTT. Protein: CASSPRVDTPTEAFF.